Listed below are T cell receptor beta chains from one sample, sequenced in a study of blood T cell repertoires in COVID-19. Repertoires were generated with immunoSEQ multiplex PCR, while TCRdb's copy carries only in-frame clones and drops some. Here the sample spans a few hundred thousand clones, roughly nine tenths being singletons. Sequencing input: peripheral blood. Receptors originate from a woman aged 30 to 39 with COVID-19, enrolled during active disease. Both conserved end residues are part of each CDR3. A D gene is named only where the DNA matches it firmly. Some rows mark clone size as missing; the rest say once, few, many or name a class of expanded clone.

v_gene,d_gene,j_gene,abundance,CDR3nt,CDR3aa
TRBV11-2,.,TRBJ1-2,.,TGTGCCAGCAGCTTAGTGGGGAGTAACTATGGCTACACCTTC,CASSLVGSNYGYTF
TRBV3-1/TRBV3-2,.,TRBJ2-2,.,TGTGCCAGCAGCTTCCAGGGCGGGGAGCTGTTTTTT,CASSFQGGELFF
TRBV10-3,.,TRBJ2-5,.,TGTGCCATCAGTGAGTCCCGCAACAGGGCGGAGACCCAGTACTTC,CAISESRNRAETQYF
TRBV9,.,TRBJ1-1,.,TGTGCCAGCAGCGTAGGCCCGGACACTGAAGCTTTCTTT,CASSVGPDTEAFF
TRBV29-1,TRBD1,TRBJ1-1,.,TGCAGCGTTGAAGCTCGTTCCGGGACAGGGAACACTGAAGCTTTCTTT,CSVEARSGTGNTEAFF
TRBV7-2,TRBD2,TRBJ2-7,.,TGTGCCAGCAGCTTAAACCCGGGACTAGCGGTTTCCTACGAGCAGTACTTC,CASSLNPGLAVSYEQYF
TRBV9,TRBD1,TRBJ2-3,.,TGTGCCAGCGAAAAGGGGACAGGGAGAGGACTAGGGGTCTATACGCAGTATTTT,CASEKGTGRGLGVYTQYF
TRBV5-1,TRBD2,TRBJ2-3,.,TGCGCCAGCAGCGGAGGGACTAGCGGTTTGACTATGCAGTATTTT,CASSGGTSGLTMQYF
TRBV3-1/TRBV3-2,TRBD1,TRBJ2-2,once,TGTGCCAGCATTCCCCCCTCGGCAGGGGGCGCGGACTCCAACACCGGGGAGCTGTTTTTT,CASIPPSAGGADSNTGELFF
TRBV12-5,.,TRBJ2-2,once,TGTGCTAGTGGTTTTACTGCCGGGGAGCTGTTTTTT,CASGFTAGELFF
TRBV6-1,.,TRBJ1-5,.,TGTGCCAGCAGTGAATACAACAGCCCGGTTCAGCCCCAGCATTTT,CASSEYNSPVQPQHF
TRBV9,TRBD2,TRBJ2-3,once,TGTGCCAGCAGCGCCATAGCGGGAGATTTCCATACGCAGTATTTT,CASSAIAGDFHTQYF
TRBV9,TRBD1,TRBJ1-3,.,TGTGCCAGCAGCCCGACAGGGGCAAACGGAAACACCATATATTTT,CASSPTGANGNTIYF
TRBV5-4,.,TRBJ1-2,.,TGTGCCAGCAGCCTTTCTATCCGGGGGGGGAGATATGGCTACACCTTC,CASSLSIRGGRYGYTF
TRBV11-2,.,TRBJ2-1,.,TGTGCCAGCAGCTTACTTAGCCCCCGATTCCTTTACAATGAGCAGTTCTTC,CASSLLSPRFLYNEQFF
TRBV27,TRBD2,TRBJ2-1,.,TGTGCCAGCAGGGGACTAGCGGATTACAATGAGCAGTTCTTC,CASRGLADYNEQFF
TRBV6-1,.,TRBJ1-5,.,TGTGCCAGCAGTGTTGGGAGGGAGGGGGTTCGCAATCAGCCCCAGCATTTT,CASSVGREGVRNQPQHF
TRBV2,TRBD2,TRBJ2-5,.,TGTGCCAGCACACGCCTGGGGGGGGTTGAGACCCAGTACTTC,CASTRLGGVETQYF
TRBV5-8,TRBD2,TRBJ2-3,.,TGTGCCAGCAGCTCCGGGACTAGCGGGGGGGCCCCAGATACGCAGTATTTT,CASSSGTSGGAPDTQYF
TRBV9,.,TRBJ1-6,.,TGTGCCAGCAGAACCGACAGCAATTCACCCCTCCACTTT,CASRTDSNSPLHF
TRBV5-6,TRBD2,TRBJ2-7,.,TGTGCCAGCAGCTTGGGAAGCGGGGGGGCTGAGCAGTACTTC,CASSLGSGGAEQYF
TRBV19,TRBD1,TRBJ2-5,once,TGTGCCAGTAGCGAACAGACAGGGGCTGAGACCCAGTACTTC,CASSEQTGAETQYF
TRBV7-2,.,TRBJ1-2,.,TGTGCCAGCAGCTCCCAGGGTAGTATCGTAGGTGGCTACACCTTC,CASSSQGSIVGGYTF
TRBV6-2/TRBV6-3,.,TRBJ1-2,once,TGTGCCAGCAGTTACTCGATACAGAACTATGGCTACACCTTC,CASSYSIQNYGYTF
TRBV5-1,.,TRBJ2-2,.,TGCGCCAGCAGCCCTAAGGGGATGGCCGGGGAGCTGTTTTTT,CASSPKGMAGELFF
TRBV28,TRBD1,TRBJ1-5,.,TGTGCCAGCCGAGGAGCGACAGGGTATTTCGTTAGCAATCAGCCCCAGCATTTT,CASRGATGYFVSNQPQHF
TRBV5-4,.,TRBJ2-1,few,TGTGCCAGCAGCTTGGTGGGAGGCGGGATAAACAATGAGCAGTTCTTC,CASSLVGGGINNEQFF
TRBV5-1,.,TRBJ1-2,.,TGCGCCAGCCGCCCGGCAGGATCATATGGCTACACCTTC,CASRPAGSYGYTF
TRBV3-1/TRBV3-2,.,TRBJ1-3,.,TGTGCCAGCAGCCAAGCTAGGGGACAAGGACGAGGAAACACCATATATTTT,CASSQARGQGRGNTIYF
TRBV2,TRBD1,TRBJ2-1,.,TGTGCCAGCAGATGGACAGGGGGGAATGAGCAGTTCTTC,CASRWTGGNEQFF
TRBV9,.,TRBJ1-2,few,TGTGCCAGCAGCGTATCACGACAAAACTATGGCTACACCTTC,CASSVSRQNYGYTF
TRBV7-9,TRBD2,TRBJ2-1,.,TGTGCCAGCAGTTCGACTTTGGGGGGGGAGCAGTTCTTC,CASSSTLGGEQFF
TRBV5-1,TRBD1,TRBJ2-2,.,TGCGCCTCAGACTTAATCGGGACAGGGCCCACCGGGGAGCTGTTTTTT,CASDLIGTGPTGELFF
TRBV18,.,TRBJ1-1,.,TGTGCCAGCTCACCGCGGGGCCTCATGAACACTGAAGCTTTCTTT,CASSPRGLMNTEAFF
TRBV10-3,TRBD1,TRBJ2-2,.,TGTGCCATCAGTACAGGGGGACCTGGCGGGGAGCTGTTTTTT,CAISTGGPGGELFF
TRBV3-1/TRBV3-2,.,TRBJ2-1,.,TGTGCCAGCAGCCAGACGGGTGAGCAGTTCTTC,CASSQTGEQFF
TRBV27,TRBD2,TRBJ2-1,.,TGTGCCAGCAGTTTCCCGAGGAGCGGGGGGGGGAATGAGCAGTTCTTC,CASSFPRSGGGNEQFF
TRBV2,TRBD1,TRBJ2-3,few,TGTGCCAGCAGTGAAAGGGGACAGCGCACAGATACGCAGTATTTT,CASSERGQRTDTQYF
TRBV6-1,TRBD2,TRBJ2-3,few,TGTGCCAGCAGTGAAGCGCGGTATCCTAGCGGGGGTGTCACAGATACGCAGTATTTT,CASSEARYPSGGVTDTQYF
TRBV28,TRBD1,TRBJ2-2,.,TGTGCCAGCAGTACACAGGGGCCCGGGGAGCTGTTTTTT,CASSTQGPGELFF
TRBV6-6,TRBD1,TRBJ1-6,.,TGTGCCAGCAGCTTAAGTCCGGGACAGCATAATTCACCCCTCCACTTT,CASSLSPGQHNSPLHF
TRBV11-2,TRBD2,TRBJ2-1,.,TGTGCCAGCAGTAGGACTAGCGGGGCAAACAATGAGCAGTTCTTC,CASSRTSGANNEQFF
TRBV18,.,TRBJ2-1,.,TGTGCCAGCTCACCAGACAGCCACTCCTACAATGAGCAGTTCTTC,CASSPDSHSYNEQFF
TRBV30,.,TRBJ1-5,.,TGTGCCTGGAGTCACAGGGAAGGCAATCAGCCCCAGCATTTT,CAWSHREGNQPQHF